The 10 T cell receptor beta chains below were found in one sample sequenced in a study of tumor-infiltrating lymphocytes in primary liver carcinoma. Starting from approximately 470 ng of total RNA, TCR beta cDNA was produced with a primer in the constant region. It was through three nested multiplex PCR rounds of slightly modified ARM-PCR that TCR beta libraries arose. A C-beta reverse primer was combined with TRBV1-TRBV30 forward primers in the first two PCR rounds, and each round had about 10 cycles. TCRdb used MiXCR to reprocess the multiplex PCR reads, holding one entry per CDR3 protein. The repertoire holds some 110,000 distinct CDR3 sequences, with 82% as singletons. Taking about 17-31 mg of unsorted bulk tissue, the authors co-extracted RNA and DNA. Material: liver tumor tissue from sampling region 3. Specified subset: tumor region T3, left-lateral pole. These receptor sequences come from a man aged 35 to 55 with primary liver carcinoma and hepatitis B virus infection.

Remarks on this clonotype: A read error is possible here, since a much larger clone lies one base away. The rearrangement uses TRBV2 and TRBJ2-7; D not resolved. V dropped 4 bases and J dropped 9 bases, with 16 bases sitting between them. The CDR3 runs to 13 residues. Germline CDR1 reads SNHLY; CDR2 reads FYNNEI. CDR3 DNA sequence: TGTGCCAGCAGTGCTCCGGGCAAGGGCGGGCAGTACTTC. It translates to CASSAPGKGGQYF.

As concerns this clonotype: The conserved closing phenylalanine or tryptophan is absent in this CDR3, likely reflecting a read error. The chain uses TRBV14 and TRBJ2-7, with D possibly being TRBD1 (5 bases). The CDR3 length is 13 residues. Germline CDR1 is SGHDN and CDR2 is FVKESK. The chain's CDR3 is CASSQVDSYEQYS. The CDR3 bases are TGTGCTAGCAGCCAGGTCGACAGTTACGAGCAGTACTCC.

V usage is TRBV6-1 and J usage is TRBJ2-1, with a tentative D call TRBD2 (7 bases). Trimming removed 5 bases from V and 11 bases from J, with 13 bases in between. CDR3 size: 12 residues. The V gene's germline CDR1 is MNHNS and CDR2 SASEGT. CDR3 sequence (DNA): TGTGCCAGCAGTAAAGGGGGGGATAAGCAGTTCTTC. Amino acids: CASSKGGDKQFF.

The DNA of the CDR3 is TGTGCCAGCAGTGAGGTCCCGACTAGCGGGACCTCCTACAATGAGCAGTTCTTC. This sequence encodes CASSEVPTSGTSYNEQFF. The V call is TRBV6-1, the J call TRBJ2-1; TRBD2 matches 11 bases. Trimming cost V 3 bases and J 0 bases; bases outside gene matches: 7. CDR1 and CDR2 from the germline V gene are MNHNS and SASEGT. The CDR3 contains 18 residues.

The CDR3 DNA reads as TGTGCTGTAGCCCCCACAGGGGCGATGACAGATACGCAGTATTTT. Translating gives CAVAPTGAMTDTQYF. This rearrangement joins TRBV6-1 to TRBJ2-3, with 7 positions matching TRBD1. The CDR3 sequence is 15 residues long. Germline V gene sequence: CDR1 MNHNS, CDR2 SASEGT.

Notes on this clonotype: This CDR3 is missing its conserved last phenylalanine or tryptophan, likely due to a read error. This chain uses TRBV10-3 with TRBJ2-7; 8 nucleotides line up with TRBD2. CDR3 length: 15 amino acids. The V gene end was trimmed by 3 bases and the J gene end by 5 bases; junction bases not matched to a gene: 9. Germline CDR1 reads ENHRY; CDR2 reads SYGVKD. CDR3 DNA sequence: TGTGCCATCAGTGATCGAGGAGCGGGAGTAGACGAGCAGTACTAC. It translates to CAISDRGAGVDEQYY.

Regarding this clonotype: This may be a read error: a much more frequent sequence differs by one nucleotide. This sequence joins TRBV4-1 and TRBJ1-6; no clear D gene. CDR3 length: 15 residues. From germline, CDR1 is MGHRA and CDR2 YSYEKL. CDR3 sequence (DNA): TGCGCCACCAGCCAAGATAGCATAGGGAATTCACCCCTCCACTTT. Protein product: CATSQDSIGNSPLHF.

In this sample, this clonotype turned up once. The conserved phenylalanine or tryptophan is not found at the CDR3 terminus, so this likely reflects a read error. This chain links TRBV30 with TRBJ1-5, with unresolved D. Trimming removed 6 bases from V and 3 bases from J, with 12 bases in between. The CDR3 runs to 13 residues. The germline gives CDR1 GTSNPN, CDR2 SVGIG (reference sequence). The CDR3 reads CACESAANQPQHI. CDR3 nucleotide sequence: TGTGCCTGTGAGTCCGCAGCCAATCAGCCCCAGCATATT.

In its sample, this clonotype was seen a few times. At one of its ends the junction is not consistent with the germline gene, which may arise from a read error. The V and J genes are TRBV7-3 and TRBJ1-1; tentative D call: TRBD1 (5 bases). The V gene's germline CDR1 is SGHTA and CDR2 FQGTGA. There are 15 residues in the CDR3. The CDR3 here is CANSLAGGGDAEAFF. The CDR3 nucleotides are TGTGCCAACAGCTTAGCCGGGGGAGGGGACGCTGAAGCTTTCTTT.

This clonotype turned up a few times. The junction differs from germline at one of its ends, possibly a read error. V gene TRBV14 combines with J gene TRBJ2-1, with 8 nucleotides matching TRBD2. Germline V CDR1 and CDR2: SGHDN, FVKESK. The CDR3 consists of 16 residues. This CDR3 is CVSSAVAGCVNNEQFF. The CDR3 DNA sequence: TGTGTCAGCAGTGCCGTAGCGGGATGCGTAAACAATGAACAGTTCTTC.